This paragraph reports one T cell receptor beta chain. The antigen is undetermined. The record originates from a study of cytomegalovirus exposure and HLA in healthy donors. The repertoire was sequenced with immunoSEQ multiplex PCR; TCRdb's copy has only in-frame clones and lacks some. The sample records some 90,000 clones, approximately 90% being singletons. Notes on the study in general: Most TCR sequences showed up rarely, but some public TCRs showed up in many donors. The tendency of first-cohort TCR clusters to co-occur in the roughly 120 validation repertoires was identified by a subsequent analysis. Cytomegalovirus association was listed for 164 TCR beta chains.

This CDR3 has 15 residues. Germline CDR1 reads SGHTA; CDR2 reads FQGTGA. With 2 bases removed from V and 3 bases from J, the gap between germline ends came to 11 bases. The genes are TRBV7-3 and TRBJ2-1; D is possibly TRBD2 (6 bases). The sequencing input was PBMCs. The TCR comes from a woman in her twenties or thirties in good health and CMV-seronegative. DNA for the CDR3: TGTGCCAGCAGCTTAGGTGGCGGGAACTACAATGAGCAGTTCTTC. Translation: CASSLGGGNYNEQFF. Using reference TRBV7-3 and TRBJ2-1 for the parts outside the CDR3, the full variable domain is GAGVSQTPSNKVTEKGKYVELRCDPISGHTALYWYRQSLGQGPEFLIYFQGTGAADDSGLPNDRFFAVRPEGSVSTLKIQRTERGDSAVYLCASSLGGGNYNEQFFGPGTRLTVL.